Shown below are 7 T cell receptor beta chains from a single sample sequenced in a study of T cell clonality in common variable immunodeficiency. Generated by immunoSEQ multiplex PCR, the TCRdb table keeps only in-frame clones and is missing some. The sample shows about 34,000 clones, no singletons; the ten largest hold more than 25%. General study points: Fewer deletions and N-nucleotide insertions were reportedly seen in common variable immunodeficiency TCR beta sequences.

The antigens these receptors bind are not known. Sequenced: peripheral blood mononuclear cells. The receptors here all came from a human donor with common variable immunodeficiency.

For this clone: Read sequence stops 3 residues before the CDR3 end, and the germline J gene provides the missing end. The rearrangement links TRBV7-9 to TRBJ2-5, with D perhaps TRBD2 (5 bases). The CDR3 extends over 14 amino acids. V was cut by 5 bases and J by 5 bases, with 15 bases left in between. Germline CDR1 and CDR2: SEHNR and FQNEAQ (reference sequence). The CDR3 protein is CASSGGLGFETQYF. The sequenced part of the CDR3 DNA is TGTGCCAGCAGCGGCGGGCTAGGGTTCGAGACC. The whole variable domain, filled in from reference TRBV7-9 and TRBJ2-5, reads DTGVSQNPRHKITKRGQNVTFRCDPISEHNRLYWYRQTLGQGPEFLTYFQNEAQLEKSRLLSDRFSAERPKGSFSTLEIQRTEQGDSAMYLCASSGGLGFETQYFGPGTRLLVL.

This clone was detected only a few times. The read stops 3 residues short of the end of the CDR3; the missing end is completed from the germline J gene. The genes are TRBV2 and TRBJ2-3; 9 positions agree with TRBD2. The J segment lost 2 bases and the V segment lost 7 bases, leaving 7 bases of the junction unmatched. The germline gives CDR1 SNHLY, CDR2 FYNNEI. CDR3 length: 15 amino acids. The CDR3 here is CASILAGGNTDTQYF. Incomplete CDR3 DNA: TGTGCCAGCATCCTCGCGGGAGGGAACACAGATACG. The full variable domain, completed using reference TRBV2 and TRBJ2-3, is EPEVTQTPSHQVTQMGQEVILRCVPISNHLYFYWYRQILGQKVEFLVSFYNNEISEKSEIFDDQFSVERPDGSNFTLKIRSTKLEDSAMYFCASILAGGNTDTQYFGPGTRLTVL.

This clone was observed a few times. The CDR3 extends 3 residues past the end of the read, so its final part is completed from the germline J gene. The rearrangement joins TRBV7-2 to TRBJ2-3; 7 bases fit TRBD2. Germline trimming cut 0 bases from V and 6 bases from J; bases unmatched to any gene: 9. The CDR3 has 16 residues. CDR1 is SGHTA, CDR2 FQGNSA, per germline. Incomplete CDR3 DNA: TGTGCCAGCAGCTTAGCGCCGTACGCGGGAGTGGATACG. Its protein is CASSLAPYAGVDT. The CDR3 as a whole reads CASSLAPYAGVDTQYF.

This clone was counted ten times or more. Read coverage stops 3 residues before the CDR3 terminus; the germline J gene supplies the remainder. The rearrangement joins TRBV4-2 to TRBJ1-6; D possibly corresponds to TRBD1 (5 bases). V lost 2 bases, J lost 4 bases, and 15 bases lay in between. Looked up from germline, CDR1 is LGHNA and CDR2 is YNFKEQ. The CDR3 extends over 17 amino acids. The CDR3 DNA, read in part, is TGTGCCAGCAGCCAAACGGCAGGGAAACTTTATAATTCACCC. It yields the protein CASSQTAGKLYNSP. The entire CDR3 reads CASSQTAGKLYNSPLHF.

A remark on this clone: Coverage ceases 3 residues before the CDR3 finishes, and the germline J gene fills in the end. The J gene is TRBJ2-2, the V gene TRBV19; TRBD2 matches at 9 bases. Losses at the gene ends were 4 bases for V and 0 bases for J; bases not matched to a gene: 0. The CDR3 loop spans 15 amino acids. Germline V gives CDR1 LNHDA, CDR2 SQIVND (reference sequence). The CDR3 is CASSSGRANTGELFF. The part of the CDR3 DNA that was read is TGTGCCAGTAGTAGCGGGAGGGCGAACACCGGGGAG.

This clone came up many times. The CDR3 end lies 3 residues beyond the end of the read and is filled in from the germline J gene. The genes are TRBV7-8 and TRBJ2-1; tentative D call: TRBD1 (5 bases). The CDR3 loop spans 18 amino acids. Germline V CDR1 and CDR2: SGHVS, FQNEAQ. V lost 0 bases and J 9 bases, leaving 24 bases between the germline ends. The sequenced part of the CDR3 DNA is TGTGCCAGCAGCTTAGCGTGGCCGGGCAGGGAAAGATCCGTTGAG. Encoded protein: CASSLAWPGRERSVE. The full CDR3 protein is CASSLAWPGRERSVEQFF.

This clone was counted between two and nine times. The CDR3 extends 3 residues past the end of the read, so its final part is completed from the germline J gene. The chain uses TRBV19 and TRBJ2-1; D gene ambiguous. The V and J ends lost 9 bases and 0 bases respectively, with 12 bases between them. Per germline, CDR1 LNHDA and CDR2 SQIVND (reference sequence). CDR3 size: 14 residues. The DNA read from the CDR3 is TGTGCCAGCACACCATCTAGCTCCTACAATGAG. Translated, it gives CASTPSSSYNE. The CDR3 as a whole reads CASTPSSSYNEQFF.